The rows below give T cell receptor beta chains drawn from one sample of a study of blood T cells in healthy people across ages. Using its own MiXCR run on the 5' RACE reads, TCRdb lists one record per CDR3 protein. The sample has 700,000 to 850,000 distinct CDR3 sequences, under 40% seen once. The specimen sequenced was blood. These receptor sequences come from a man aged 18 to 30 in good health. Each CDR3 is given with its conserved first and last residue. Fields, in order: V gene, clone size, J gene, D gene, CDR3 protein, CDR3 DNA. A D gene is named only where the DNA matches it firmly. The listing skips clone size in some rows; elsewhere it reads once, few, many or a size class.

v_call: TRBV20-1; clone_size: NA; j_call: TRBJ2-2; d_call: TRBD2; cdr3_aa: CSARTRENTGELFF; cdr3_nt: TGCAGTGCTCGGACTAGGGAGAACACCGGGGAGCTGTTTTTT
v_call: TRBV10-1; clone_size: NA; j_call: TRBJ2-2; d_call: NA; cdr3_aa: CASRQGSFTGELFF; cdr3_nt: TGCGCCAGCAGACAGGGCTCGTTCACCGGGGAGCTGTTTTTT
v_call: TRBV12-3/TRBV12-4; clone_size: NA; j_call: TRBJ1-1; d_call: NA; cdr3_aa: CASREQLNTEAFF; cdr3_nt: TGTGCCAGCAGAGAACAGTTAAACACTGAAGCTTTCTTT
v_call: TRBV20-1; clone_size: NA; j_call: TRBJ1-2; d_call: NA; cdr3_aa: CSAPGRTHDGYTF; cdr3_nt: TGCAGTGCCCCCGGACGGACCCACGATGGCTACACCTTC
v_call: TRBV27; clone_size: NA; j_call: TRBJ2-7; d_call: NA; cdr3_aa: CASSHKLNEQYF; cdr3_nt: TGTGCCAGCAGCCACAAGTTGAATGAGCAGTACTTC
v_call: TRBV7-2; clone_size: NA; j_call: TRBJ1-5; d_call: NA; cdr3_aa: CASSLGPGANNQPQHF; cdr3_nt: TGTGCCAGCAGCTTAGGACCGGGGGCTAACAATCAGCCCCAGCATTTT
v_call: TRBV15; clone_size: few; j_call: TRBJ2-7; d_call: NA; cdr3_aa: CATSSLRGTEQYF; cdr3_nt: TGTGCCACCAGCAGTTTGAGGGGTACCGAGCAGTACTTC
v_call: TRBV6-5; clone_size: few; j_call: TRBJ2-7; d_call: NA; cdr3_aa: CASSLLRDIYNEQYF; cdr3_nt: TGTGCCAGCAGCCTCCTCCGGGACATCTACAATGAGCAGTACTTC
v_call: TRBV6-6; clone_size: many; j_call: TRBJ2-1; d_call: NA; cdr3_aa: CASSARTAHNEQFF; cdr3_nt: TGTGCCAGCAGTGCCCGGACAGCTCACAATGAGCAGTTCTTC
v_call: TRBV20-1; clone_size: few; j_call: TRBJ1-5; d_call: NA; cdr3_aa: CSARDVSQSAQHF; cdr3_nt: TGCAGTGCTAGAGATGTGAGTCAGTCGGCCCAGCATTTT
v_call: TRBV20-1; clone_size: NA; j_call: TRBJ2-3; d_call: TRBD2; cdr3_aa: CSARDGRASGADTQYF; cdr3_nt: TGCAGTGCTAGAGATGGGAGGGCTAGCGGAGCAGATACGCAGTATTTT
v_call: TRBV28; clone_size: NA; j_call: TRBJ2-3; d_call: TRBD1; cdr3_aa: CASKDRVPDTQYF; cdr3_nt: TGTGCCAGCAAGGACAGGGTACCAGATACGCAGTATTTT
v_call: TRBV12-3/TRBV12-4; clone_size: NA; j_call: TRBJ2-3; d_call: NA; cdr3_aa: CASSPVWSVSLSADTQYF; cdr3_nt: TGTGCCAGCAGTCCGGTTTGGTCCGTGTCCCTTTCCGCAGATACGCAGTATTTT
v_call: TRBV29-1; clone_size: NA; j_call: TRBJ1-2; d_call: NA; cdr3_aa: CSSNTPQGLNYGYTF; cdr3_nt: TGCAGCTCGAACACTCCGCAGGGGCTAAACTATGGCTACACCTTC
v_call: TRBV6-2/TRBV6-3; clone_size: many; j_call: TRBJ2-7; d_call: NA; cdr3_aa: CASSPHYYEQYF; cdr3_nt: TGTGCCAGCAGTCCTCACTACTACGAGCAGTACTTC
v_call: TRBV7-2; clone_size: many; j_call: TRBJ2-5; d_call: NA; cdr3_aa: CASSLADQETQYF; cdr3_nt: TGTGCCAGCAGCTTAGCCGACCAAGAGACCCAGTACTTC
v_call: TRBV7-9; clone_size: few; j_call: TRBJ1-2; d_call: NA; cdr3_aa: CASSPGPEGGYTF; cdr3_nt: TGTGCCAGCAGCCCCGGTCCTGAAGGTGGCTACACCTTC
v_call: TRBV12-3/TRBV12-4; clone_size: NA; j_call: TRBJ1-5; d_call: TRBD1; cdr3_aa: CASRKDRGRYQPQHF; cdr3_nt: TGTGCCAGCAGAAAGGACAGGGGACGATATCAGCCCCAGCATTTT
v_call: TRBV10-3; clone_size: NA; j_call: TRBJ1-2; d_call: TRBD1; cdr3_aa: CAISDGQGGTF; cdr3_nt: TGTGCCATCAGTGACGGACAGGGTGGCACCTTC
v_call: TRBV4-2; clone_size: NA; j_call: TRBJ2-5; d_call: TRBD2; cdr3_aa: CASSQGPSGAGGRNEQYF; cdr3_nt: TGTGCCAGCAGCCAAGGACCTAGCGGGGCAGGCGGTCGAAATGAGCAGTACTTC
v_call: TRBV12-3/TRBV12-4; clone_size: few; j_call: TRBJ2-1; d_call: TRBD1; cdr3_aa: CASRAPGQGVYEQFF; cdr3_nt: TGTGCCAGCAGAGCCCCGGGACAGGGGGTCTATGAGCAGTTCTTC
v_call: TRBV5-6; clone_size: NA; j_call: TRBJ2-2; d_call: NA; cdr3_aa: CASSSVCSGRTGELFF; cdr3_nt: TGTGCCAGCAGCTCGGTCTGTTCAGGGCGCACCGGGGAGCTGTTTTTT
v_call: TRBV9; clone_size: NA; j_call: TRBJ2-5; d_call: TRBD2; cdr3_aa: CASSPAGLADNEQYF; cdr3_nt: TGTGCCAGCAGCCCCGCGGGACTAGCGGACAATGAGCAGTACTTC
v_call: TRBV7-2; clone_size: once; j_call: TRBJ2-2; d_call: NA; cdr3_aa: CASSLEGNTRELFF; cdr3_nt: TGTGCCAGCAGCTTAGAGGGGAACACCAGGGAGCTGTTTTTT
v_call: TRBV19; clone_size: NA; j_call: TRBJ2-1; d_call: NA; cdr3_aa: CASSRRNHNGQFF; cdr3_nt: TGTGCCAGTAGTCGCAGGAACCACAATGGGCAGTTCTTC
v_call: TRBV7-9; clone_size: NA; j_call: TRBJ2-7; d_call: NA; cdr3_aa: CASSLLSRDHYEQYF; cdr3_nt: TGTGCCAGCAGCTTATTATCACGGGACCACTACGAGCAGTACTTC
v_call: TRBV4-3; clone_size: NA; j_call: TRBJ1-2; d_call: NA; cdr3_aa: CASSQGLGGARGYTF; cdr3_nt: TGCGCCAGCAGCCAAGGCTTAGGGGGGGCGCGGGGCTACACCTTC
v_call: TRBV10-3; clone_size: NA; j_call: TRBJ1-1; d_call: NA; cdr3_aa: CAISESGLEAFF; cdr3_nt: TGTGCCATCAGTGAGTCAGGGTTGGAAGCTTTCTTT
v_call: TRBV20-1; clone_size: few; j_call: TRBJ1-5; d_call: NA; cdr3_aa: CSVGRNSNQPQHF; cdr3_nt: TGCAGTGTGGGGAGGAATAGCAATCAGCCCCAGCATTTT
v_call: TRBV12-3/TRBV12-4; clone_size: NA; j_call: TRBJ1-5; d_call: NA; cdr3_aa: CASSGMRDQPQHF; cdr3_nt: TGTGCCAGCAGTGGGATGAGAGATCAGCCCCAGCATTTT
v_call: TRBV2; clone_size: many; j_call: TRBJ2-5; d_call: NA; cdr3_aa: CASSGDPWQYF; cdr3_nt: TGTGCCAGCAGTGGGGACCCCTGGCAGTACTTC
v_call: TRBV27; clone_size: NA; j_call: TRBJ2-5; d_call: NA; cdr3_aa: CASRGIGQETQYF; cdr3_nt: TGTGCCAGCAGGGGAATTGGGCAAGAGACCCAGTACTTC
v_call: TRBV7-9; clone_size: few; j_call: TRBJ2-2; d_call: TRBD1; cdr3_aa: CASSARTGGLSGELFF; cdr3_nt: TGTGCCAGCAGCGCCAGGACAGGGGGTTTATCCGGGGAGCTGTTTTTT
v_call: TRBV4-3; clone_size: NA; j_call: TRBJ2-2; d_call: NA; cdr3_aa: CAGSRDVNTGELFF; cdr3_nt: TGCGCCGGCAGTCGGGACGTGAACACCGGGGAGCTGTTTTTT
v_call: TRBV5-1; clone_size: few; j_call: TRBJ1-6; d_call: NA; cdr3_aa: CASTNNGLGSSPLHF; cdr3_nt: TGCGCCAGCACCAACAACGGCCTTGGGAGTTCACCCCTCCACTTT
v_call: TRBV5-5; clone_size: NA; j_call: TRBJ2-1; d_call: TRBD1; cdr3_aa: CASSPKQGAYNKQFF; cdr3_nt: TGTGCCAGCAGCCCGAAACAGGGGGCATACAATAAGCAGTTCTTC
v_call: TRBV5-1; clone_size: NA; j_call: TRBJ2-2; d_call: NA; cdr3_aa: CASSLTTPNTGELFF; cdr3_nt: TGCGCCAGCAGCTTAACGACGCCCAACACCGGGGAGCTGTTTTTT
v_call: TRBV18; clone_size: few; j_call: TRBJ1-6; d_call: TRBD1; cdr3_aa: CASSEDRSNSPLHF; cdr3_nt: TGTGCCAGCTCAGAGGACAGGAGTAATTCACCCCTCCACTTT
v_call: TRBV12-3/TRBV12-4; clone_size: NA; j_call: TRBJ2-5; d_call: TRBD2; cdr3_aa: CASSSPGTSGEETQYF; cdr3_nt: TGTGCCAGCAGTTCCCCCGGGACTAGCGGGGAAGAGACCCAGTACTTC
v_call: TRBV7-2; clone_size: many; j_call: TRBJ2-5; d_call: NA; cdr3_aa: CASSLGIRETQYF; cdr3_nt: TGTGCCAGCAGCCTAGGTATCCGGGAGACCCAGTACTTC
v_call: TRBV29-1; clone_size: NA; j_call: TRBJ2-4; d_call: NA; cdr3_aa: CSVERLEDIQYF; cdr3_nt: TGCAGCGTTGAAAGGCTGGAGGACATTCAGTACTTC
v_call: TRBV10-3; clone_size: few; j_call: TRBJ2-7; d_call: NA; cdr3_aa: CAISVTLGNEQYF; cdr3_nt: TGTGCCATCAGTGTCACCCTCGGGAACGAGCAGTACTTC
v_call: TRBV7-9; clone_size: NA; j_call: TRBJ2-7; d_call: NA; cdr3_aa: CASSLANHGGQYF; cdr3_nt: TGTGCCAGCAGCTTAGCGAATCATGGGGGACAGTACTTC
v_call: TRBV4-2; clone_size: few; j_call: TRBJ2-5; d_call: TRBD1; cdr3_aa: CASSQDFRQGAETQYF; cdr3_nt: TGTGCCAGCAGCCAAGATTTTCGGCAGGGGGCAGAGACCCAGTACTTC
v_call: TRBV4-3; clone_size: NA; j_call: TRBJ1-6; d_call: NA; cdr3_aa: CASSQDTPYNSPLHF; cdr3_nt: TGCGCCAGCAGCCAGGATACACCTTATAATTCACCCCTCCACTTT
v_call: TRBV5-1; clone_size: many; j_call: TRBJ2-5; d_call: TRBD1; cdr3_aa: CATGQGLETQYF; cdr3_nt: TGCGCCACCGGACAGGGTCTAGAGACCCAGTACTTC
v_call: TRBV27; clone_size: few; j_call: TRBJ2-2; d_call: NA; cdr3_aa: CASSLYGEDTGELFF; cdr3_nt: TGTGCCAGCAGTTTATATGGGGAGGACACCGGGGAGCTGTTTTTT
v_call: TRBV2; clone_size: many; j_call: TRBJ1-2; d_call: NA; cdr3_aa: CASSSIGSEGYTF; cdr3_nt: TGTGCCAGCAGTTCTATAGGTTCGGAAGGCTACACCTTC
v_call: TRBV2; clone_size: NA; j_call: TRBJ2-1; d_call: NA; cdr3_aa: CASYAGREQFF; cdr3_nt: TGTGCCAGCTACGCCGGGCGCGAGCAGTTCTTC
v_call: TRBV27; clone_size: NA; j_call: TRBJ1-1; d_call: NA; cdr3_aa: CASSFRAWGARGVMNTEAFF; cdr3_nt: TGTGCCAGCAGCTTTAGAGCATGGGGGGCCAGGGGCGTGATGAACACTGAAGCTTTCTTT
v_call: TRBV20-1; clone_size: NA; j_call: TRBJ2-5; d_call: TRBD1; cdr3_aa: CSAPQGADEQYF; cdr3_nt: TGCAGTGCCCCTCAGGGGGCCGATGAGCAGTACTTC
v_call: TRBV5-1; clone_size: few; j_call: TRBJ2-3; d_call: NA; cdr3_aa: CASSFSILDTQYF; cdr3_nt: TGCGCCAGCAGCTTCTCAATCCTAGATACGCAGTATTTT